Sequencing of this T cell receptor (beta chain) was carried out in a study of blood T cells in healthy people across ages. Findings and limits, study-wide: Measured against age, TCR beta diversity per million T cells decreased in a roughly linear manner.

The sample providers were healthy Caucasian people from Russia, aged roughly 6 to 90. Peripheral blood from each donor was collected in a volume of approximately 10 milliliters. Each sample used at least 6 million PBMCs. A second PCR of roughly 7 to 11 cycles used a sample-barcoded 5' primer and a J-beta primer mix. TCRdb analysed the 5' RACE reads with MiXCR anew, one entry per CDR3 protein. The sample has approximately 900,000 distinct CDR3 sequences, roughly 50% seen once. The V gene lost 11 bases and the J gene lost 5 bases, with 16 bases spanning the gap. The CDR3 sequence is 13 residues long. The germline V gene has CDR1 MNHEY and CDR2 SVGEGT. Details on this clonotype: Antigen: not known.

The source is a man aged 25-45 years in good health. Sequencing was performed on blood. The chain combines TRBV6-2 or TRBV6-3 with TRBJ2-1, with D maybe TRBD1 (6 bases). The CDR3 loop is CAGTPRQDNEQFF. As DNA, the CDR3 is TGTGCCGGCACCCCTCGACAGGACAATGAGCAGTTCTTC.